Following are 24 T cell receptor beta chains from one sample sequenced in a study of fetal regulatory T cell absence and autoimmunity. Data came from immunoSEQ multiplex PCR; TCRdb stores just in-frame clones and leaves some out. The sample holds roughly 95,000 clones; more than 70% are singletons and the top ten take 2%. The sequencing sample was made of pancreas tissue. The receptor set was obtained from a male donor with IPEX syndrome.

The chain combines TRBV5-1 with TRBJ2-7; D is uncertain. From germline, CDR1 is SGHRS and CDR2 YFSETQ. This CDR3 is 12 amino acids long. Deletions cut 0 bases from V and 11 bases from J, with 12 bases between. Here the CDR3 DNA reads TGCGCCAGCAGCTTGGAGCCGGGTGCGGAGTACTTC. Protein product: CASSLEPGAEYF.

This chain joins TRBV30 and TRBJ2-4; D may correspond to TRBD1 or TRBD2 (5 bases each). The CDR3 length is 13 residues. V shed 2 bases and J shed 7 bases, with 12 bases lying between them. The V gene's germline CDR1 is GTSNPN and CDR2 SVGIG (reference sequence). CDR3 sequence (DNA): TGTGCCTGGAGTCCTACCGGGACCAACATTCAGTACTTC. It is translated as CAWSPTGTNIQYF.

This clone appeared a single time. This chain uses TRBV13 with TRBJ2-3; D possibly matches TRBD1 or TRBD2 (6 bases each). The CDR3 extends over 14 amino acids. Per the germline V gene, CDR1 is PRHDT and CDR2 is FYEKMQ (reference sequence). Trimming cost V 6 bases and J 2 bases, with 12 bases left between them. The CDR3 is CASRRGEDTDTQYF. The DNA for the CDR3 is TGTGCCAGCAGAAGGGGGGAGGACACAGATACGCAGTATTTT.

CDR3 sequence: CASSSRAGELFF. For the CDR3, the DNA is TGTGCCAGCAGCTCCCGGGCCGGGGAGCTGTTTTTT. The rearrangement joins TRBV11-3 to TRBJ2-2; D ambiguous. Germline CDR1 and CDR2: SGHNT and YENEEA. CDR3 size: 12 residues. Trimming removed 4 bases at V and 6 bases at J, with 6 bases between.

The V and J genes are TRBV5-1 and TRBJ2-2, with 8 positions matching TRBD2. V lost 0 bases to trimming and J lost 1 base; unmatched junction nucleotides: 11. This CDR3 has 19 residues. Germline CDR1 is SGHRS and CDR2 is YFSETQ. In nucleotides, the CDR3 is TGCGCCAGCAGCTTGGCCGACGGAACTAGCGGTTGGAACACCGGGGAGCTGTTTTTT. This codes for CASSLADGTSGWNTGELFF.

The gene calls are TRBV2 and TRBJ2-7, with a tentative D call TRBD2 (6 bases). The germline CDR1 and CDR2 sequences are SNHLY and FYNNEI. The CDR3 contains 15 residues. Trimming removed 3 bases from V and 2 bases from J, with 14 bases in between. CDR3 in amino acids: CASSDGGLLAYEQYF. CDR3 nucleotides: TGTGCCAGCAGTGATGGGGGACTCCTAGCCTACGAGCAGTACTTC.

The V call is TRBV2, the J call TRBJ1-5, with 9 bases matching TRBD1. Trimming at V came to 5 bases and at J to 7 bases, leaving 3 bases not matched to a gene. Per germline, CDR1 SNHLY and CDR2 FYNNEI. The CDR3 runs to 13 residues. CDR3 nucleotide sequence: TGTGCCAGCAGTAGGGACAGGGAGCAGCCCCAGCATTTT. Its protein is CASSRDREQPQHF.

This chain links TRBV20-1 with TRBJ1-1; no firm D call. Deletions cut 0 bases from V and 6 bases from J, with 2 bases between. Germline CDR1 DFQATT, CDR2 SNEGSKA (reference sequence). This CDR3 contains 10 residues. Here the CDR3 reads CSAREAEAFF. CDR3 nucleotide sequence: TGCAGTGCTAGAGAAGCTGAAGCTTTCTTT.

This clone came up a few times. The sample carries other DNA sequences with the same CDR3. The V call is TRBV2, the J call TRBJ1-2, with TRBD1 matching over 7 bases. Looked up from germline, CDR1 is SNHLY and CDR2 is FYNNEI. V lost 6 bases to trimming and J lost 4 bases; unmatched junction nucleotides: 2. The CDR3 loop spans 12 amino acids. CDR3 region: CASRQGSYGYTF. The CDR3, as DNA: TGTGCCAGCAGACAGGGGTCCTATGGCTACACCTTC.

The CDR3 DNA is TGTGCCAGCAGCCCCCGAGAAACCGGGGAGCTGTTTTTT. Its translation: CASSPRETGELFF. The chain carries TRBV5-4 and TRBJ2-2; no definite D call. V lost 4 bases, J lost 5 bases, and 9 bases lay in between. CDR3 length: 13 amino acids. CDR1 SGHNT and CDR2 YYREEE come from the germline V gene (reference sequence).

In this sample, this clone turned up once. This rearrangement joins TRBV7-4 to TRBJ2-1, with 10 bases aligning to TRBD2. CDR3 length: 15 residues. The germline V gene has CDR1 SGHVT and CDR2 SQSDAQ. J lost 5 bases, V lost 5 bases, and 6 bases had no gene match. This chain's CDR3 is CASSPLAGADNEQFF. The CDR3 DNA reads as TGTGCCAGCAGCCCTCTAGCGGGAGCGGACAATGAGCAGTTCTTC. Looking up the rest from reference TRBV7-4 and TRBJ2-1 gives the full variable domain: GAGVSQSPRYKVAKRGRDVALRCDSISGHVTLYWYRQTLGQGSEVLTYSQSDAQRDKSGRPSGRFSAERPERSVSTLKIQRTEQGDSAVYLCASSPLAGADNEQFFGPGTRLTVL.

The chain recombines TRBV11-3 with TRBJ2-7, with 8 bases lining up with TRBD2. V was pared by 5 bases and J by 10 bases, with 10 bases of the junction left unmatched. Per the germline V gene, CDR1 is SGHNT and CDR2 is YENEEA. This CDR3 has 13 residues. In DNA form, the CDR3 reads TGTGCCAGCAGCCCCGAACTAGCGGATGAACAGTACTTC. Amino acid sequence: CASSPELADEQYF.

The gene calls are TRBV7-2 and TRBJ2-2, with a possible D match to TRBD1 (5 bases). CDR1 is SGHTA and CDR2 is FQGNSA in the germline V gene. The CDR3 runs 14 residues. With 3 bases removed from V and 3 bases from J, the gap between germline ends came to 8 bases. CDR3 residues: CASSLGPYTGELFF. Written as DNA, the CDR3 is TGTGCCAGCAGCTTGGGGCCGTACACCGGGGAGCTGTTTTTT. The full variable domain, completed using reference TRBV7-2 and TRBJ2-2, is GAGVSQSPSNKVTEKGKDVELRCDPISGHTALYWYRQSLGQGLEFLIYFQGNSAPDKSGLPSDRFSAERTGGSVSTLTIQRTQQEDSAVYLCASSLGPYTGELFFGEGSRLTVL.

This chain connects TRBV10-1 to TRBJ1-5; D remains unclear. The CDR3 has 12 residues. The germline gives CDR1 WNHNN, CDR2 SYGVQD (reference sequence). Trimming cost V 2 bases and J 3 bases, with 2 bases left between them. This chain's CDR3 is CASSEDNQPQHF. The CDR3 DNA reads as TGCGCCAGCAGTGAGGACAATCAGCCCCAGCATTTT.

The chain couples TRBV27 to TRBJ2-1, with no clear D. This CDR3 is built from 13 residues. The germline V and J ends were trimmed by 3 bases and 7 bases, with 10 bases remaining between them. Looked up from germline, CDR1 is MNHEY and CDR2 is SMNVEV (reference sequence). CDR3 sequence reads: CASSFMLENEQFF. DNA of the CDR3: TGTGCCAGCAGTTTTATGTTGGAGAATGAGCAGTTCTTC.

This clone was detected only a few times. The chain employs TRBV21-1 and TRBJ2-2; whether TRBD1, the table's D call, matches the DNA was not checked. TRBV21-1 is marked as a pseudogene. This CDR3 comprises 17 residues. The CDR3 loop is CASGRQVNLWDTGELFF. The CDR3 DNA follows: TGTGCCAGCGGCCGACAGGTTAACTTATGGGACACCGGGGAGCTGTTTTTT.

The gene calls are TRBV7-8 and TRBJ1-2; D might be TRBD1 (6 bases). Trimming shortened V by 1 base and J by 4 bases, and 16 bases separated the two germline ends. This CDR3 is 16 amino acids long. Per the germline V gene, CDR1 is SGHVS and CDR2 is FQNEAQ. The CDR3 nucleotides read TGTGCCAGCAGCTTAGATCGTAGGGGGTTTCTCTATGGCTACACCTTC. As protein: CASSLDRRGFLYGYTF. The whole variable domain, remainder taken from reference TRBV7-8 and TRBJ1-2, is GAGVSQSPRYKVAKRGQDVALRCDPISGHVSLFWYQQALGQGPEFLTYFQNEAQLDKSGLPSDRFFAERPEGSVSTLKIQRTQQEDSAVYLCASSLDRRGFLYGYTFGSGTRLTVV.

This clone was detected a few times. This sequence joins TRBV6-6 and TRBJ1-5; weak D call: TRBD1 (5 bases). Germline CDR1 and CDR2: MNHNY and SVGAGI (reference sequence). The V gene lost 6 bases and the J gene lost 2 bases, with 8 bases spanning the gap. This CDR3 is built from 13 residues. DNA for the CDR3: TGTGCCAGCAGAACGGGGCGCAATCAGCCCCAGCATTTT. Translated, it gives CASRTGRNQPQHF.

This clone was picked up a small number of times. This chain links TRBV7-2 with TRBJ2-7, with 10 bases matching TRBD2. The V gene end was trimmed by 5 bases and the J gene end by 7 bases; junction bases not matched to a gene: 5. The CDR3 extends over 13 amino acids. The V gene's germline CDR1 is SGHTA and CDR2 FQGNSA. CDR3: CASSPLAGDEQYF. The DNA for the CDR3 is TGTGCCAGCAGCCCGCTAGCGGGGGATGAGCAGTACTTC.

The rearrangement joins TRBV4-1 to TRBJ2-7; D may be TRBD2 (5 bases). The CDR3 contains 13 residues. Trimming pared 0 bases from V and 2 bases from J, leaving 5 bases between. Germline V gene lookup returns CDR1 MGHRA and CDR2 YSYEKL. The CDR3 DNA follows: TGCGCCAGCAGCCAAGACGGGGCCTACGAGCAGTACTTC. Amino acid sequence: CASSQDGAYEQYF.

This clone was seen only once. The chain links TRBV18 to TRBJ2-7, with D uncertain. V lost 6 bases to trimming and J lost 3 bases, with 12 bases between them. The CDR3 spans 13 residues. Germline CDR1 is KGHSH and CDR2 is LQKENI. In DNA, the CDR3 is TGTGCCAGCTCCAGCACCCTCGTCTACGAGCAGTACTTC. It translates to CASSSTLVYEQYF.

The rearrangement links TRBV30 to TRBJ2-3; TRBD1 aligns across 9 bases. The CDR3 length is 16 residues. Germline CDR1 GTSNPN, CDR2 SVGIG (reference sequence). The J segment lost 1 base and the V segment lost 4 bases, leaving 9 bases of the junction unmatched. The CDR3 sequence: CAWTPTGGFRTDTQYF. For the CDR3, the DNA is TGTGCCTGGACTCCGACAGGGGGTTTCCGCACAGATACGCAGTATTTT.

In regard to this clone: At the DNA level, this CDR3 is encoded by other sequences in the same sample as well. The CDR3 DNA is TGTGCCAGCAGCTCTCGGGGGTCTGGAAACACCATATATTTT. It yields the protein CASSSRGSGNTIYF. V and J are TRBV7-9 and TRBJ1-3, with D perhaps matching TRBD1 (5 bases). This CDR3 contains 14 residues. Germline V gene sequence: CDR1 SEHNR, CDR2 FQNEAQ (reference sequence). V was pared by 4 bases and J by 1 base, with 8 bases between.

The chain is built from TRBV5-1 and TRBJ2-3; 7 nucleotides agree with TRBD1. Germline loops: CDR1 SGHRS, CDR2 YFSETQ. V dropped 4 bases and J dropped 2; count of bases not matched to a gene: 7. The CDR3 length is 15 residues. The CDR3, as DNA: TGCGCCAGCAGCCCGAAAGACAGGGCCACAGATACGCAGTATTTT. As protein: CASSPKDRATDTQYF.